The 20 T cell receptor beta chains reported below all come from one sample, sequenced in a study of PD-1 blockade in mismatch repair-deficient tumors. Sequencing used immunoSEQ multiplex PCR; TCRdb keeps in-frame clones, though not all of them. This sample has about 84,000 clones, with over 75% found just once. The sample consisted of peripheral blood, taken 12 weeks after starting pembrolizumab. These receptors were taken from an adult with mismatch repair-deficient cancer.

The chain recombines TRBV15 with TRBJ1-2; 9 bases fit TRBD1. The length of the CDR3 is 17 residues. The V segment lost 3 bases and the J segment 6 bases; nucleotides outside the gene matches: 14. From germline, CDR1 is LNHNV and CDR2 YYDKDF (reference sequence). The CDR3 is CATSRGQSGTGQDGYTF. The CDR3 DNA reads as TGTGCCACCAGCAGGGGTCAGTCCGGGACAGGGCAGGATGGCTACACCTTC.

CDR3 amino acids: CASGRDLLNTEAFF. DNA of the CDR3: TGTGCCAGCGGTCGTGACTTGCTGAACACTGAAGCTTTCTTT. This chain connects TRBV11-2 to TRBJ1-1; D is unresolved. This CDR3 region has 14 residues. The germline V gene encodes CDR1 SGHAT and CDR2 FQNNGV. V dropped 8 bases and J dropped 0 bases, with 13 bases sitting between them.

V and J are TRBV5-1 and TRBJ1-1; D gene ambiguous. The germline V gene has CDR1 SGHRS and CDR2 YFSETQ. V was cut by 0 bases and J by 1 base, with 10 bases left in between. The CDR3 runs 15 residues. CDR3 in amino acids: CASSLAAVANTEAFF. The DNA for the CDR3 is TGCGCCAGCAGCTTGGCCGCGGTTGCGAACACTGAAGCTTTCTTT.

The V and J genes are TRBV7-8 and TRBJ1-1, with D uncertain. With 1 base removed from V and 1 base from J, the gap between germline ends came to 7 bases. The germline V gene has CDR1 SGHVS and CDR2 FQNEAQ. The CDR3 sequence is 14 residues long. This CDR3 is CASSLVRPNTEAFF. CDR3 nucleotides: TGTGCCAGCAGCTTAGTGAGGCCGAACACTGAAGCTTTCTTT.

The chain recombines TRBV12-5 with TRBJ2-2, with D possibly being TRBD1 or TRBD2 (7 bases each). The germline V and J ends were trimmed by 5 bases and 3 bases, with 19 bases remaining between them. CDR3 length: 17 amino acids. Germline CDR1 is LGHNT and CDR2 is FRNRAP. CDR3 in amino acids: CASGLRPRGGHTGELFF. For the CDR3, the DNA is TGTGCTAGTGGTCTTAGACCCAGGGGGGGACACACCGGGGAGCTGTTTTTT.

This clone was observed a handful of times. This chain uses TRBV18 with TRBJ2-7; the D is unclear. V lost 2 bases to trimming and J lost 0 bases, with 5 bases between them. The CDR3 consists of 13 residues. The germline V gene encodes CDR1 KGHSH and CDR2 LQKENI. CDR3 region: CASSPESSYEQYF. DNA of the CDR3: TGTGCCAGCTCACCAGAGAGCTCCTACGAGCAGTACTTC. The variable domain in full, completed from reference TRBV18 and TRBJ2-7, reads NAGVMQNPRHLVRRRGQEARLRCSPMKGHSHVYWYRQLPEEGLKFMVYLQKENIIDESGMPKERFSAEFPKEGPSILRIQQVVRGDSAAYFCASSPESSYEQYFGPGTRLTVT.

The V call is TRBV11-3, the J call TRBJ1-1; TRBD1 agrees at 9 bases. Germline V gives CDR1 SGHNT, CDR2 YENEEA. The trim removed 4 bases at V and 5 bases at J, leaving 8 bases unmatched. This CDR3 spans 15 amino acids. The CDR3 nucleotides read TGTGCCAGCAGCTCTCAAACAGGGGGCTGGACTGAAGCTTTCTTT. It yields the protein CASSSQTGGWTEAFF.

The CDR3 loop is CASSEEWTYNEQFF. The CDR3 nucleotides read TGTGCCAGCAGTGAAGAATGGACCTACAATGAGCAGTTCTTC. The chain has TRBV6-1 and TRBJ2-1; D is ambiguous. The germline CDR1 and CDR2 sequences are MNHNS and SASEGT. Trimming cost V 1 base and J 2 bases, with 6 bases left between them. The CDR3 is made up of 14 amino acids.

Remarks on this clone: Other nucleotide sequences in the sample specify the same CDR3. The chain recombines TRBV6-5 with TRBJ1-2; TRBD1 matches at 8 bases. V was clipped by 0 bases and J by 4 bases; unmatched bases: 7. From germline, CDR1 is MNHEY and CDR2 SVGAGI. CDR3 length equals 16 residues. The CDR3 loop is CASSYSRTGGGYGYTF. CDR3 sequence (DNA): TGTGCCAGCAGTTACTCCCGAACAGGGGGGGGCTATGGCTACACCTTC.

The V and J genes are TRBV15 and TRBJ2-1, with 12 bases that match TRBD2. The J segment lost 15 bases and the V segment lost 4 bases, leaving 10 bases of the junction unmatched. This CDR3 contains 14 residues. Germline V lookup: CDR1 LNHNV, CDR2 YYDKDF (reference sequence). Written as DNA, the CDR3 is TGTGCCACCAGCACAAGGACTAGCGGGACGTCCCCGTTCTTC. Translation gives CATSTRTSGTSPFF.

This clone was counted a single time. The chain couples TRBV10-3 to TRBJ1-1; 9 nucleotides agree with TRBD1. The CDR3 runs 14 residues. Losses at the gene ends were 11 bases for V and 4 bases for J; bases not matched to a gene: 11. The germline V gene has CDR1 ENHRY and CDR2 SYGVKD. CDR3 sequence (DNA): TGTGCCTCGGAGGTGGGGACAGGGACCACTGAAGCTTTCTTT. Protein product: CASEVGTGTTEAFF.

V and J are TRBV18 and TRBJ2-6; 12 nucleotides match TRBD1. There are 19 residues in the CDR3. V trimming: 3 bases; J trimming: 4 bases; junction bases outside the gene matches: 10. Looked up from germline, CDR1 is KGHSH and CDR2 is LQKENI. The CDR3 spells CASSPLGQGASSGANVLTF. In nucleotides, the CDR3 is TGTGCCAGCTCACCCCTGGGACAGGGGGCATCGTCGGGGGCCAACGTCCTGACTTTC.

The rearrangement uses TRBV18 and TRBJ1-5; D unresolved. CDR1 and CDR2 (germline): KGHSH, LQKENI. V lost 2 bases to trimming and J lost 7 bases, with 9 bases between them. This CDR3 is 13 amino acids long. The DNA of the CDR3 is TGTGCCAGCTCACCAGAGTCACAACAGCCCCAGCATTTT. This translates into CASSPESQQPQHF.

The chain recombines TRBV29-1 with TRBJ2-1; a weak D match, TRBD2 (6 bases). The CDR3 sequence is 13 residues long. Germline CDR1 SQVTM, CDR2 ANQGSEA. V gave up 4 bases and J gave up 7 bases, with 14 bases separating them. The CDR3 sequence: CSVGENGGNEQFF. The CDR3 nucleotides read TGCAGCGTTGGGGAGAATGGGGGGAATGAGCAGTTCTTC.

The chain carries TRBV4-1 and TRBJ2-3; D not certain. V lost 4 bases, J lost 3 bases, and 5 bases lay in between. The CDR3 has 12 amino acids. Germline CDR1 and CDR2: MGHRA and YSYEKL. In nucleotides, the CDR3 is TGCGCCAGCAGCCCAGATACAGATACGCAGTATTTT. It translates to CASSPDTDTQYF.

This sequence joins TRBV11-3 and TRBJ2-7, with 9 bases fitting TRBD1. The CDR3 has 15 amino acids. With 5 bases clipped from V and 2 bases from J, the junction kept 7 bases outside the gene matches. CDR1 is SGHNT and CDR2 is YENEEA in the germline V gene. CDR3 sequence reads: CASSPETGGTYEQYF. CDR3 nucleotide sequence: TGTGCCAGCAGCCCGGAGACAGGGGGTACCTACGAGCAGTACTTC.

Only a few counts were recorded for this clone. This sequence joins TRBV7-8 and TRBJ2-7; 8 nucleotides align to TRBD1. Trimming removed 4 bases from V and 3 bases from J; junction bases left unmatched: 2. This CDR3 is 13 amino acids long. Germline loops: CDR1 SGHVS, CDR2 FQNEAQ. In nucleotides, the CDR3 is TGTGCCAGCAGCTCGGACAGGGTCTACGAGCAGTACTTC. Residues: CASSSDRVYEQYF.

The count of this clone is one. The chain couples TRBV30 to TRBJ1-1; D unresolved. V lost 5 bases and J 1 base, leaving 17 bases between the germline ends. Looked up from germline, CDR1 is GTSNPN and CDR2 is SVGIG (reference sequence). The CDR3 extends over 15 amino acids. CDR3 residues: CAWSRGLRWNTEAFF. In DNA form, the CDR3 reads TGTGCCTGGTCCAGAGGTTTGAGGTGGAACACTGAAGCTTTCTTT.

J is TRBJ2-1 and V is TRBV5-4, with 10 positions matching TRBD2. After removal of 4 bases from V and 4 bases from J, the junction contained 5 bases not matched to a gene. The CDR3 sequence is 15 residues long. Germline values: CDR1 SGHNT, CDR2 YYREEE (reference sequence). This chain's CDR3 is CASSNPSGGYNEQFF. CDR3 DNA sequence: TGTGCCAGCAGCAACCCTAGCGGGGGTTACAATGAGCAGTTCTTC.

The J gene is TRBJ2-7, the V gene TRBV7-8; 9 nucleotides agree with TRBD1. Germline CDR1 and CDR2: SGHVS and FQNEAQ. The CDR3 sequence is 15 residues long. V lost 4 bases and J lost 1; bases outside the gene matches: 5. In nucleotides, the CDR3 is TGTGCCAGCAGCTCAGGGGACAGGGTTTCCTACGAGCAGTACTTC. Amino acids: CASSSGDRVSYEQYF.